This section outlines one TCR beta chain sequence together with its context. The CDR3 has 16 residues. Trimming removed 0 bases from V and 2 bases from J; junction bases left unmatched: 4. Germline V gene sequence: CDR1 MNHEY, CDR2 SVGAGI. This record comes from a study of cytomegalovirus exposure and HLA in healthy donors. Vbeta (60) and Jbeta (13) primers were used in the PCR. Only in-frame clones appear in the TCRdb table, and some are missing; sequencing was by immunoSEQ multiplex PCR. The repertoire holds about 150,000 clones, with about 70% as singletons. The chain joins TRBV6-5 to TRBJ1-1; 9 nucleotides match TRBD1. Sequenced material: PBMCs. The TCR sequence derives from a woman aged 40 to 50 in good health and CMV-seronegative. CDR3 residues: CASSYSGTGHNTEAFF. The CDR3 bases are TGTGCCAGCAGTTACTCCGGGACAGGGCACAACACTGAAGCTTTCTTT.